Reported below is one TCR beta chain. Its specificity is unknown. A read error may account for a junction end that differs from germline. The CDR3 contains 15 residues. Germline CDR1 reads MRHNA; CDR2 reads SNTAGT. The sample comes from a study of cytomegalovirus exposure and HLA in healthy donors. Study observations and caveats: The study flagged around 160 TCR beta chains as cytomegalovirus-associated.

It was with 60 Vbeta and 13 Jbeta primers that the PCR ran. Profiled with immunoSEQ multiplex PCR; TCRdb holds only in-frame clones, not every one. Here the sample spans around 94,000 clones, around 78% being singletons. This chain uses TRBV6-4 with TRBJ2-2; D not resolved. Sequenced input: PBMCs. The sequence was obtained from a woman aged 40 to 50 in good health and CMV-seropositive. The CDR3 is CAGSVGGGNTGELFF. The CDR3 DNA reads TGTGCCGGCAGCGTGGGTGGCGGGAACACCGGGGAGCTGTTTTTT.